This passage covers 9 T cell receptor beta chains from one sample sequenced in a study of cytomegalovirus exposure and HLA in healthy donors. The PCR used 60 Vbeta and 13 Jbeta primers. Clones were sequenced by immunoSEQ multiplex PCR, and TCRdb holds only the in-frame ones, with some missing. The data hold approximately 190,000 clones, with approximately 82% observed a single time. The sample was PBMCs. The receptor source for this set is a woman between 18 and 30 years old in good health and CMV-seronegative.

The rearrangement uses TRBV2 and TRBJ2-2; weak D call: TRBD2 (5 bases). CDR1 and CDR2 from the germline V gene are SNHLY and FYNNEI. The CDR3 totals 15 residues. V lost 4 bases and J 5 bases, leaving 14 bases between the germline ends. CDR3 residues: CASSGRIRLTGELFF. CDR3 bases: TGTGCCAGCAGTGGAAGAATCAGACTAACCGGGGAGCTGTTTTTT. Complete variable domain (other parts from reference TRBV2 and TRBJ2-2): EPEVTQTPSHQVTQMGQEVILRCVPISNHLYFYWYRQILGQKVEFLVSFYNNEISEKSEIFDDQFSVERPDGSNFTLKIRSTKLEDSAMYFCASSGRIRLTGELFFGEGSRLTVL.

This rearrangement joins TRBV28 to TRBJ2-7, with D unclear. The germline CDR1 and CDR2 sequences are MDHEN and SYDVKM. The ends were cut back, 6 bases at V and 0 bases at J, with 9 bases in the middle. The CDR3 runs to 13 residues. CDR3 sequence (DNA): TGTGCCAGCAGGGCAGCTAGCTCCTACGAGCAGTACTTC. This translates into CASRAASSYEQYF.

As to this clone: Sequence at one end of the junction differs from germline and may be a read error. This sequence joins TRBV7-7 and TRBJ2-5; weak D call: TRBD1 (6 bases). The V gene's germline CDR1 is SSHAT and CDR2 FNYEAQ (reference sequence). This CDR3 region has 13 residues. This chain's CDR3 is CASSLSQGETQYF. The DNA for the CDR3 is TGTGCTAGCAGCTTATCCCAGGGGGAGACCCAGTACTTC.

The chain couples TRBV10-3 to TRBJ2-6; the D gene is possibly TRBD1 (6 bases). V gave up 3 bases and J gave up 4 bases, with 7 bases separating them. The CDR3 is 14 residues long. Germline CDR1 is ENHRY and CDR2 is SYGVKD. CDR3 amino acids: CAISDGQGANVLTF. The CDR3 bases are TGTGCCATCAGTGATGGACAGGGGGCCAACGTCCTGACTTTC.

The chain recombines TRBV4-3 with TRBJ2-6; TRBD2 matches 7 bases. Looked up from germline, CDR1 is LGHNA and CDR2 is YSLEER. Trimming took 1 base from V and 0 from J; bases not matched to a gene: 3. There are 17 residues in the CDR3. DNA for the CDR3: TGCGCCAGCAGCCAAGGGACTAGTACCTCTGGGGCCAACGTCCTGACTTTC. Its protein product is CASSQGTSTSGANVLTF.

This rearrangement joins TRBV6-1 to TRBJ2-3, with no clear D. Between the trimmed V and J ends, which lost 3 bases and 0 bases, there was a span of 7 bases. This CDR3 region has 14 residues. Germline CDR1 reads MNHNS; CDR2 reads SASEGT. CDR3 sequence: CASSDRLSTDTQYF. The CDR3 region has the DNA TGTGCCAGCAGTGACAGACTGAGCACAGATACGCAGTATTTT.

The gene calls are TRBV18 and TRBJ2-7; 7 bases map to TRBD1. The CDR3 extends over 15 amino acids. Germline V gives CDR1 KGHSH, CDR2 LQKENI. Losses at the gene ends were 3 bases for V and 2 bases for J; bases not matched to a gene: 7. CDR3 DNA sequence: TGTGCCAGCTCACCCCGGGACAGTGCGACCTACGAGCAGTACTTC. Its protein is CASSPRDSATYEQYF.

Here the CDR3 reads CASSWGDRALFEQFF. The CDR3 region has the DNA TGTGCCAGCAGCTGGGGGGACCGAGCACTATTTGAGCAGTTCTTC. The chain recombines TRBV7-9 with TRBJ2-1, with a tentative D call TRBD2 (6 bases). V dropped 4 bases and J dropped 9 bases, with 19 bases sitting between them. This CDR3 spans 15 amino acids. Germline CDR1 SEHNR, CDR2 FQNEAQ (reference sequence).

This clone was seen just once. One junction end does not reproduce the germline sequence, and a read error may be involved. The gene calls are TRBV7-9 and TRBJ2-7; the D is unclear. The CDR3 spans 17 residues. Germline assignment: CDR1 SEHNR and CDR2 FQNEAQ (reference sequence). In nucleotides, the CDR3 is TGTTCCAGCAGCCCACGTGGGCCGACGGTCAGCTCCTACGAGCAGTACTTC. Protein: CSSSPRGPTVSSYEQYF.